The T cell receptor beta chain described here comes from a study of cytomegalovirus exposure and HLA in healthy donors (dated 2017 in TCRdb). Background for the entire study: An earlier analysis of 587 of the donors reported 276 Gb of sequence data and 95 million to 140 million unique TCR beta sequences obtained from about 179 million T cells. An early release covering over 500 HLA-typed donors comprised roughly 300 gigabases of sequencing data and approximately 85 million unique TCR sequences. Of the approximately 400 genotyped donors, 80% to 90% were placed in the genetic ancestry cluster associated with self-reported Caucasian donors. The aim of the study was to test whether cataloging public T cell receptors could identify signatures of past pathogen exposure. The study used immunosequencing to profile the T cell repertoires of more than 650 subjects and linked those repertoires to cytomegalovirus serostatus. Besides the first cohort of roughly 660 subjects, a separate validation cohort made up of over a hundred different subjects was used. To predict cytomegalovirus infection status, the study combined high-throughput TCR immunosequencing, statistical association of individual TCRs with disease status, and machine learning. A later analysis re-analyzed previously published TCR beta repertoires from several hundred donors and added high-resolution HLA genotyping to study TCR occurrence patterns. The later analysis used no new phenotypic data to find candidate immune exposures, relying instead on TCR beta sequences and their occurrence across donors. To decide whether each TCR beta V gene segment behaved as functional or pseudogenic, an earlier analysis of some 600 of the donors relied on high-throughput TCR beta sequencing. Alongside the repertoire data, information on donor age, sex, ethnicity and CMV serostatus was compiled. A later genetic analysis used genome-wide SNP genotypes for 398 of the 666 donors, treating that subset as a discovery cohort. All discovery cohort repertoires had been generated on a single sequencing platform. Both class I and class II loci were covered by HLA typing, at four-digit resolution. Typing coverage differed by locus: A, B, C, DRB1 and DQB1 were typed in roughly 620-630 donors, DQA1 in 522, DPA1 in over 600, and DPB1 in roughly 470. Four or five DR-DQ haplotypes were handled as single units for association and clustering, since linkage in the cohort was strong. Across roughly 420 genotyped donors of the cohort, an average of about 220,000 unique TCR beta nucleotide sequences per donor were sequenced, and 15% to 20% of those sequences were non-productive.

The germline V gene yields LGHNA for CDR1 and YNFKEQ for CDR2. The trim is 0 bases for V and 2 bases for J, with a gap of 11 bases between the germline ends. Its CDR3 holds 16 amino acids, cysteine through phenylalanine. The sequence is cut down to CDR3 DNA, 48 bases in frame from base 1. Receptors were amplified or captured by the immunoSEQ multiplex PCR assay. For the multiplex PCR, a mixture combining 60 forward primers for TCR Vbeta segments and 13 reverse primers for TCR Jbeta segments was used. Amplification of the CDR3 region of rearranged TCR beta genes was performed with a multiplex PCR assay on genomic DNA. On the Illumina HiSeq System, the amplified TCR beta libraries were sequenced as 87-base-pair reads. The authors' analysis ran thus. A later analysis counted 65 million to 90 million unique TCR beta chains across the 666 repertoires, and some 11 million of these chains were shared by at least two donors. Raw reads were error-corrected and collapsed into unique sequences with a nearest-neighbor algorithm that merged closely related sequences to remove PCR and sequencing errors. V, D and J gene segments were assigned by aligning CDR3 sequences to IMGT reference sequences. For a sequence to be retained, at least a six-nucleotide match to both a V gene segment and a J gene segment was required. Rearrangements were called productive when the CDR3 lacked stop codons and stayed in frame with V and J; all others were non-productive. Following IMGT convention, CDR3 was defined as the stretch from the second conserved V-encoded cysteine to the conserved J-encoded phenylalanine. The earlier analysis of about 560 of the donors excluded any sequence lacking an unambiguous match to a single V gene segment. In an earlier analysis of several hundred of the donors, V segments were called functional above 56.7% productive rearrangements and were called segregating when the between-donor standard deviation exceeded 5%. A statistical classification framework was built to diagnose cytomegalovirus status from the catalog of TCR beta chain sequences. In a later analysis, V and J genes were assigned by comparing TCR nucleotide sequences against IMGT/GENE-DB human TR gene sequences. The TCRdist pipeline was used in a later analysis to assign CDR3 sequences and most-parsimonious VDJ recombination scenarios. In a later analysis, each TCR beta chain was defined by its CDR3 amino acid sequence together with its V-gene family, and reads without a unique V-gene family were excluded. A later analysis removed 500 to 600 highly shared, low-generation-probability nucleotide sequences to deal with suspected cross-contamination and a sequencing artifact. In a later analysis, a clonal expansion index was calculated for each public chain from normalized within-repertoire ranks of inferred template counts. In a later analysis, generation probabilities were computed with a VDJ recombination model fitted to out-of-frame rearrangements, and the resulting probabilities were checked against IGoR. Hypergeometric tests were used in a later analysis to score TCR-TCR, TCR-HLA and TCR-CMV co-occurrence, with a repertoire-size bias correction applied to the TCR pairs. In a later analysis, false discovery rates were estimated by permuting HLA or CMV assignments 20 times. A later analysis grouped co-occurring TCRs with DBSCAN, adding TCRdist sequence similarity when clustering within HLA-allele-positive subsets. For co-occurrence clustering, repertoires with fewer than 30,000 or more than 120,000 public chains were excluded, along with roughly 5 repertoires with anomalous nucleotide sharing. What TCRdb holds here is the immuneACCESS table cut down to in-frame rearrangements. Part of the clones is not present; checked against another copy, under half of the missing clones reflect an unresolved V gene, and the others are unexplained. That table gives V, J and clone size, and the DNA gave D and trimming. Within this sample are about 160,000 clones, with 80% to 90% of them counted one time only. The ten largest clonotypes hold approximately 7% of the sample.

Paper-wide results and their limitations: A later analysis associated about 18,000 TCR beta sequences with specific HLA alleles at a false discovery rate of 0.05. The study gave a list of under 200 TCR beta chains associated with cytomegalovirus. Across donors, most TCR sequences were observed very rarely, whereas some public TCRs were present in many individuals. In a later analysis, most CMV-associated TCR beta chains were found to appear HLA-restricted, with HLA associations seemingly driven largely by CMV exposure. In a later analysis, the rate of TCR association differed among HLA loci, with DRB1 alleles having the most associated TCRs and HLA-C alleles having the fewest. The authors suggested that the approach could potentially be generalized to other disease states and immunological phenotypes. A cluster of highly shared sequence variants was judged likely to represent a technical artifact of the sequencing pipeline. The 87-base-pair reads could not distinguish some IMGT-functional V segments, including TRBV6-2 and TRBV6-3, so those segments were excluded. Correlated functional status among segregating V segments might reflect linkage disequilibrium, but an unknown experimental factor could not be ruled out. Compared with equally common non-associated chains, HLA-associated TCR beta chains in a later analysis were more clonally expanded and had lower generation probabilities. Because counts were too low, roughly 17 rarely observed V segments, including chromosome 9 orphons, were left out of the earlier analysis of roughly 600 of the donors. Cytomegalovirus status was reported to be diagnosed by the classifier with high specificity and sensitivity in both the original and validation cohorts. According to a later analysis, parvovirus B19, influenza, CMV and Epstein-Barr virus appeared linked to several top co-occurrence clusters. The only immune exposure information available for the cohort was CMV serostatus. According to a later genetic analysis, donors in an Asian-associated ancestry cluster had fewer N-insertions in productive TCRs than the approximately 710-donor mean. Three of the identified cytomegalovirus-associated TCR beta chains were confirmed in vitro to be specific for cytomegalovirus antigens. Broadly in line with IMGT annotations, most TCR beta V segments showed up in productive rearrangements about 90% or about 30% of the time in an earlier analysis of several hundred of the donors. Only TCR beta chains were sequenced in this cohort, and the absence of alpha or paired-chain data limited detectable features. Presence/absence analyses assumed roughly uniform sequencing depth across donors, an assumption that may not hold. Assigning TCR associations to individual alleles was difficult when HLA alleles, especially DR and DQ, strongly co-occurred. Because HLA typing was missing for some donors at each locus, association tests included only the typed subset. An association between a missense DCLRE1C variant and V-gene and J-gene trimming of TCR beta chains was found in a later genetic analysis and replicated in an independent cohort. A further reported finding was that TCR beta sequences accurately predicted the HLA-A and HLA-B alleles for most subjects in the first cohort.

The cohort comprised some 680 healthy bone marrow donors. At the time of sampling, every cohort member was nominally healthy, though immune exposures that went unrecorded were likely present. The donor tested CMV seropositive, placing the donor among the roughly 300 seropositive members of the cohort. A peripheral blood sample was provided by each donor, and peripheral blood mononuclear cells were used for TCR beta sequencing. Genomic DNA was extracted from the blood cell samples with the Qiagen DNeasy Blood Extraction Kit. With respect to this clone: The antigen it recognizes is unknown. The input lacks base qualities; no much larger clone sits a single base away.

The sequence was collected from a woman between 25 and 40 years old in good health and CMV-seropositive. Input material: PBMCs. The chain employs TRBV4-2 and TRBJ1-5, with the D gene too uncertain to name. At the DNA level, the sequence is TGTGCCAGCAGCCAAGAGGCGGGCGCCGGCAATCAGCCCCAGCATTTT. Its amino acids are CASSQEAGAGNQPQHF.